This TCR beta chain originates from a study of blood T cell repertoires in COVID-19. The assay was immunoSEQ multiplex PCR, and TCRdb's table has in-frame clones only and misses some. Here the sample spans about 180,000 clones, approximately 83% being singletons. The germline gives CDR1 SGDLS, CDR2 YYNGEE. The CDR3 has 15 residues. The germline V and J ends were trimmed by 0 bases and 6 bases, with 16 bases remaining between them. The chain links TRBV9 to TRBJ2-7; TRBD1 is a possible D gene (7 bases). The TCR originated in a human donor in a cohort sampled during active COVID-19. The source material was peripheral blood. Here the CDR3 reads CASSVGGGGGGEQYF. CDR3 sequence (DNA): TGTGCCAGCAGCGTAGGGGGAGGAGGGGGCGGCGAGCAGTACTTC.